This T cell receptor (beta chain) stems from a study of OX40 agonist ivuxolimab in advanced cancers. About the full investigation: The costimulatory receptor OX40 (CD134) was targeted by ivuxolimab, a fully human IgG2 agonistic monoclonal antibody. Intravenous ivuxolimab was administered to patients every 2 weeks at six dose levels: 0.01, 0.1, 0.3, 1.5, 3 and 10 mg/kg. Of the roughly 54 dose-escalation patients, hepatocellular carcinoma was present in about 20, melanoma in around 15, renal cell carcinoma in 9 and head and neck cancer in 9. A male proportion of roughly 80% and a mean age of approximately 62 years, ranging from roughly 23 to 85, were recorded for the dose-escalation cohort. Patients were allowed to have had prior anti-PD-1, anti-PD-L1 or anti-CTLA-4 therapy, and 30% to 40% of the dose-escalation patients had been treated with checkpoint inhibitors. Three dose-escalation patients achieved partial responses, one with hepatocellular carcinoma and two with cutaneous melanoma. The point of sequencing TCRbeta in the periphery was to test whether ivuxolimab changed TCR sequence diversity and drove clonal T-cell expansion. The monotherapy dose-escalation portion (N ≈ 52 patients) of the phase I ivuxolimab trial is reported in the paper. Study-wide conclusions, independent of this receptor: After ivuxolimab, CD8+ T cells had more expanded clones than CD4+ T cells on average. Partial responders in the 0.1-3.0 mg/kg groups had among the lowest normalized peripheral clonal expansion, especially among CD8+ T cells. The antigen specificity of the peripheral T cells that underwent clonal expansion was not determined. Low levels of normalized T-cell clonal expansion were also shown by some nonresponding patients. At doses of 0.1 to 3.0 mg/kg, clonal expansion of both CD4+ and CD8+ blood T cells was observed from baseline to week 6.

V loses 3 bases, J loses 1 base, and the germline ends lie 9 bases apart. The CDR3 runs 13 amino acids, cysteine and phenylalanine included. Only the CDR3 DNA stays, 39 bases, in frame from base 1. The germline V gene (reference sequence) specifies GTSNPN as CDR1 and SVGIG as CDR2. Genomic DNA was extracted from sorted cells for sequencing of the TCRbeta CDR3 region. The immunoSEQ Assay was used for sequencing of TCRbeta CDR3 regions. TCRdb's version of the immuneACCESS table is confined to in-frame rearrangements and falls short of the full clone set. An unresolved V gene accounts for under half of the shortfall where checked; the remainder is of unknown origin. For this sample there are about 70,000 clones; over 75% appear just once. The ten most abundant clones make up about 0.57% of the sample. Patients with autoimmune disease history or receiving systemic immunosuppression were excluded from the trial. Peripheral blood for TCR sequencing was collected from all dose cohorts at baseline, on cycle 4 day 1, and on cycle 7 day 1. The samples were drawn from a first-in-human, open-label, multicenter phase I dose-escalation trial of ivuxolimab. Adults with locally advanced or metastatic melanoma, renal cell, hepatocellular, or head and neck squamous cell carcinoma were enrolled in the trial. CD4+ and CD8+ T cells were sorted separately from peripheral blood before TCR sequencing.

Worth noting for this clone: Its binding antigen is unknown. Base qualities are not provided; no much larger clone lies one nucleotide away.

Recombination joined TRBV30 with TRBJ1-1, with TRBD1 as a weak D call on 6 bases. The sequence was obtained from an adult with an advanced solid tumor such as melanoma, head and neck, liver or kidney cancer. This specimen consisted of CD4+ or CD8+ T cells sorted from blood, obtained in a trial of the OX40 agonist ivuxolimab. This receptor carries the CDR3 CAWRWTENTEAFF. The nucleotide sequence is TGTGCCTGGAGATGGACAGAGAACACTGAAGCTTTCTTT.